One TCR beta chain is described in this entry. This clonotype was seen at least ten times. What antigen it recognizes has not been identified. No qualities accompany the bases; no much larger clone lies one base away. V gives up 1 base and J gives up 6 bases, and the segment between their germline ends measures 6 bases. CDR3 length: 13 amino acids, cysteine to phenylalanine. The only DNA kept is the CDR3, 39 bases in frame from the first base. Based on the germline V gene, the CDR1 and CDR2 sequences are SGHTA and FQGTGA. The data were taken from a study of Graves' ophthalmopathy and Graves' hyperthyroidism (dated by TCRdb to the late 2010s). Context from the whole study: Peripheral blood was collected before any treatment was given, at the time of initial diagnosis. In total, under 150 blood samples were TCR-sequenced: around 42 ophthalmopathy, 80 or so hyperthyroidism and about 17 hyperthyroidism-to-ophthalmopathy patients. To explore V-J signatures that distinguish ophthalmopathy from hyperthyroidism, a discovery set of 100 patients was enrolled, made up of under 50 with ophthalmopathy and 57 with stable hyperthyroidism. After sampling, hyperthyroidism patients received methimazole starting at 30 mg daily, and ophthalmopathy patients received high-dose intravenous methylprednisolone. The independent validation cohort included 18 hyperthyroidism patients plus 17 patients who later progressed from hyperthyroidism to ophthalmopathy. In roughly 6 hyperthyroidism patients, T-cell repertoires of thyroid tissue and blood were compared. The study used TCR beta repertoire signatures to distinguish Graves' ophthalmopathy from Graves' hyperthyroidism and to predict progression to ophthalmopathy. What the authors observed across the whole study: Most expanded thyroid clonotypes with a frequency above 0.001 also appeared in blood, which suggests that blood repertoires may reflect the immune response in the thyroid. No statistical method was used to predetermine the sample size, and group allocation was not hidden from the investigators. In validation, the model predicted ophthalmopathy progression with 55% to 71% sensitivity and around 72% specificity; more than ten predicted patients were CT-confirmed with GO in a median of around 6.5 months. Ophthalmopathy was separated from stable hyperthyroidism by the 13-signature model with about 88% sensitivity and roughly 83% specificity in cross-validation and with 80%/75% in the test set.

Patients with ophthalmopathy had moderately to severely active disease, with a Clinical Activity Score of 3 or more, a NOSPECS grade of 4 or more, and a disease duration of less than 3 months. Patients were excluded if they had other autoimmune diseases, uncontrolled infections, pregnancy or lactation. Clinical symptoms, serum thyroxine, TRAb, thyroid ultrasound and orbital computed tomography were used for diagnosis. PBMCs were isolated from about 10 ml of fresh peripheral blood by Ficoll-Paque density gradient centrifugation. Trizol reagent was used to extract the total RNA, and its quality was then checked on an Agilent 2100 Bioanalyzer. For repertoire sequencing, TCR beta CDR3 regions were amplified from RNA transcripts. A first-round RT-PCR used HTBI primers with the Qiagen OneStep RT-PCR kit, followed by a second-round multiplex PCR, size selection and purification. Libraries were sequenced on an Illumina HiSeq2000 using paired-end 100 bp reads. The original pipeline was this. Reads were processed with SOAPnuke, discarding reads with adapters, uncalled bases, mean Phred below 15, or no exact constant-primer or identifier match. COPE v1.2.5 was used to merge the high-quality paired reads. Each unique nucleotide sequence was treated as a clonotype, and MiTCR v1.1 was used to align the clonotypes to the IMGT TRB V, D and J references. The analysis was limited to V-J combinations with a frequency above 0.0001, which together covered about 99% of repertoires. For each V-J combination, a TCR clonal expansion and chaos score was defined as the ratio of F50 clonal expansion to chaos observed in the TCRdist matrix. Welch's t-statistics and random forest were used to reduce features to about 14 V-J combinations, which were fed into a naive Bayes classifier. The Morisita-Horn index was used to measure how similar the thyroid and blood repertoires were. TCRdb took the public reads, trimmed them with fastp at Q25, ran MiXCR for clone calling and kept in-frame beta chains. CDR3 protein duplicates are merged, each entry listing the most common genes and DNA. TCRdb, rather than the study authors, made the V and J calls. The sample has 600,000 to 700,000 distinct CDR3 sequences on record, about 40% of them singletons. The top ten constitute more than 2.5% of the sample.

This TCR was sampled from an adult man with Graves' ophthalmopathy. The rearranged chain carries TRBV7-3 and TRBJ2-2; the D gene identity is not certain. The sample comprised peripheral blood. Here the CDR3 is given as CASSLRGSGELFF. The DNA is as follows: TGTGCCAGCAGCTTAAGGGGATCCGGGGAGCTGTTTTTT.